These 23 T cell receptor beta chains were sequenced from one sample in a study of neurological immune-mediated disorders. TCRdb redid the calling of the 5' RACE reads with MiXCR, one entry per CDR3 protein. The profile shows 74,000 or so distinct CDR3 sequences, approximately 10% of them singletons. The sample was PBMCs. These receptors came from a man aged 45-60 years in good health.

Remarks on this clonotype: This may arise from a read error, as a much more abundant clone is one base away. The J gene is TRBJ1-5, the V gene TRBV19; D is perhaps TRBD1 (5 bases). This CDR3 has 15 residues. Germline V gene data show CDR1 as LNHDA and CDR2 as SQIVND (reference sequence). CDR3 region: CASTRMIAGTQPHHF. The CDR3 DNA sequence: TGTGCCAGTACCCGGATGATCGCCGGGACTCAGCCCCATCATTTT.

In its sample, this clonotype was seen many times. The genes are TRBV7-3 and TRBJ2-6, with D unclear. Trimming shortened V by 5 bases and J by 0 bases, and 11 bases separated the two germline ends. The germline gives CDR1 SGHTA, CDR2 FQGTGA. The CDR3 extends over 16 amino acids. The CDR3 nucleotides are TGTGCCAGCAGCCAGGTGGCTCTCTCTGGGGCCAACGTCCTGACTTTC. Amino acids: CASSQVALSGANVLTF.

This clonotype showed up many times. The J gene is TRBJ2-3, the V gene TRBV7-8; D is tentatively TRBD1 or TRBD2 (5 bases each). This CDR3 has 14 residues. From germline, CDR1 is SGHVS and CDR2 FQNEAQ. The ends were cut back, 0 bases at V and 1 base at J, with 5 bases in the middle. The DNA of the CDR3 is TGTGCCAGCAGCTTAGCGGGGGGCACAGATACGCAGTATTTT. Its translation: CASSLAGGTDTQYF.

This clonotype has more than one count but fewer than ten. This chain links TRBV29-1 with TRBJ2-7; 7 bases are shared with TRBD1. From germline, CDR1 is SQVTM and CDR2 ANQGSEA. The CDR3 sequence is 13 residues long. V trimming: 3 bases; J trimming: 6 bases; junction bases outside the gene matches: 8. DNA of the CDR3: TGCAGCGTTGAGGTCACAGGGGTGGGCGAGCAGTACTTC. Its translation: CSVEVTGVGEQYF.

Many counts were recorded for this clonotype. This chain joins TRBV5-1 and TRBJ2-5, with 8 bases aligning to TRBD2. The germline CDR1 and CDR2 sequences are SGHRS and YFSETQ. V gave up 3 bases and J gave up 4 bases; unmatched junction bases: 8. This CDR3 comprises 15 residues. The CDR3 reads CASSYRSGGPETQYF. DNA for the CDR3: TGCGCCAGCAGCTACCGATCGGGGGGGCCAGAGACCCAGTACTTC.

Many counts were recorded for this clonotype. The chain carries TRBV28 and TRBJ2-5; D possibly matches TRBD1 or TRBD2 (5 bases each). From germline, CDR1 is MDHEN and CDR2 SYDVKM. The V and J ends lost 4 bases and 4 bases respectively, with 16 bases between them. CDR3 size: 15 residues. The CDR3 region is CASSSPGTLRETQYF. In DNA, the CDR3 is TGTGCCAGCAGTTCCCCCGGGACCCTCAGAGAGACCCAGTACTTC.

This clonotype came up many times. This chain uses TRBV28 with TRBJ2-1; the D gene is possibly TRBD1 (5 bases). The germline V gene has CDR1 MDHEN and CDR2 SYDVKM. Trimming took off 6 bases at V and 5 bases at J, with 20 bases between the two ends. The CDR3 is 16 amino acids. The CDR3 spells CASRSRAAANNNEQFF. CDR3 sequence (DNA): TGTGCCAGCAGAAGCAGGGCGGCGGCCAATAACAATGAGCAGTTCTTC.

This clonotype was picked up many times. This sequence joins TRBV10-2 and TRBJ1-3; D gene ambiguous. CDR1 and CDR2 from the germline V gene are WSHSY and SAAADI. This CDR3 comprises 16 residues. V dropped 6 bases and J dropped 0 bases, with 15 bases sitting between them. CDR3 nucleotide sequence: TGCGCCAGCAGAGCTAGGACGGGGAGCTCTGGAAACACCATATATTTT. Translating it yields CASRARTGSSGNTIYF.

The table lists this clonotype with many counts. The V call is TRBV28, the J call TRBJ2-1; 8 nucleotides align to TRBD1. Looked up from germline, CDR1 is MDHEN and CDR2 is SYDVKM. With 8 bases clipped from V and 1 base from J, the junction kept 4 bases outside the gene matches. CDR3 size: 14 residues. This CDR3 reads CASVTGASYNEQFF. CDR3 sequence (DNA): TGTGCCAGCGTGACAGGGGCGTCCTACAATGAGCAGTTCTTC.

This clonotype has a count of ten or more. J is TRBJ1-1 and V is TRBV5-1; TRBD1 agrees at 7 bases. The germline V gene has CDR1 SGHRS and CDR2 YFSETQ. The J segment lost 8 bases and the V segment lost 4 bases, leaving 5 bases of the junction unmatched. The CDR3 consists of 12 residues. The CDR3 sequence is CASSLADREAFF. Written as DNA, the CDR3 is TGCGCCAGCAGCCTAGCGGACAGGGAAGCTTTCTTT.

This clonotype was detected many times. The chain combines TRBV5-1 with TRBJ2-2; 9 bases fit TRBD2. Germline values: CDR1 SGHRS, CDR2 YFSETQ. The V segment lost 0 bases and the J segment 3 bases; nucleotides outside the gene matches: 0. The CDR3 is 15 amino acids. CDR3 residues: CASSLGLADTGELFF. As DNA, the CDR3 is TGCGCCAGCAGCTTGGGACTAGCGGACACCGGGGAGCTGTTTTTT.

This clonotype came up many times. The V gene is TRBV28, the J gene TRBJ1-5; D is uncertain. Germline V gene lookup returns CDR1 MDHEN and CDR2 SYDVKM. Trimming took 10 bases from V and 3 from J, leaving 13 bases between them. The CDR3 is made up of 13 amino acids. The CDR3 sequence: CATFAGFNQPQHF. The CDR3 bases are TGTGCCACCTTTGCTGGCTTCAATCAGCCCCAGCATTTT.

This clonotype has ten or more counts. The chain employs TRBV12-3 or TRBV12-4 and TRBJ2-2, with 7 bases fitting TRBD2. The CDR3 has 15 amino acids. V dropped 2 bases and J dropped 6; count of bases not matched to a gene: 6. The DNA for the CDR3 is TGTGCCAGCAGTTTAAGCGGGACCGTGTCCGGGGAGCTGTTTTTT. This translates into CASSLSGTVSGELFF.

This clonotype has a count of ten or more. The CDR3 coding sequence is TGCGCCAGCAGCTTGGGATCTGGGGCCAACGTCCTGACTTTC. This gives the protein CASSLGSGANVLTF. The chain links TRBV5-1 to TRBJ2-6; D uncertain. The CDR3 length is 14 residues. Trimming cost V 0 bases and J 1 base, with 2 bases left between them. CDR1 and CDR2 (germline): SGHRS, YFSETQ.

This clonotype occurred once. This may come from a read error, since a much larger clone is one base off. This chain links TRBV12-3 or TRBV12-4 with TRBJ2-4; the D call may be TRBD1 or TRBD2 (5 bases each). The CDR3 covers 15 residues. The DNA for the CDR3 is TGTGCCAGCAGCCGTGCCGGGACCCCCAAAAACATTAAGTACTTC. Residues: CASSRAGTPKNIKYF.

At least ten counts were recorded for this clonotype. The chain uses TRBV6-5 and TRBJ2-7; 12 nucleotides line up with TRBD2. Germline CDR1 MNHEY, CDR2 SVGAGI. V gave up 2 bases and J gave up 4 bases; unmatched junction bases: 3. The CDR3 runs 15 residues. In DNA, the CDR3 is TGTGCCAGCAGTTACCATCTAGCGGGGGGGTACGAGCAGTACTTC. Translation: CASSYHLAGGYEQYF.

This clonotype was recorded many times. The chain carries TRBV5-1 and TRBJ2-1; 9 bases are shared with TRBD1. The length of the CDR3 is 17 residues. The germline V gene has CDR1 SGHRS and CDR2 YFSETQ. The V gene end was trimmed by 1 base and the J gene end by 5 bases; junction bases not matched to a gene: 10. The CDR3 region is CASSLRGMGQGHNEQFF. In DNA, the CDR3 is TGCGCCAGCAGCTTGAGGGGTATGGGACAGGGTCACAATGAGCAGTTCTTC.

The chain employs TRBV5-6 and TRBJ1-5, with a tentative D call TRBD1 (5 bases). Germline loops: CDR1 SGHDT, CDR2 YYEEEE. The CDR3 totals 14 residues. Trimming took 1 base from V and 7 from J, leaving 12 bases between them. CDR3 region: CASSLRRGGQPQHF. The CDR3 DNA sequence: TGTGCCAGCAGCTTGAGGAGGGGTGGCCAGCCCCAGCATTTT.

This clonotype was recorded at least ten times. The chain combines TRBV20-1 with TRBJ2-1; 10 bases align to TRBD2. Trimming removed 1 base from V and 7 bases from J; junction bases left unmatched: 10. Germline values: CDR1 DFQATT, CDR2 SNEGSKA (reference sequence). The CDR3 is 16 amino acids. Written as DNA, the CDR3 is TGCAGTGCTAGAGCTCCCAGCGGGAGGGCTCCAAATGAGCAGTTCTTC. Translation gives CSARAPSGRAPNEQFF.

This clonotype has ten or more counts. The chain carries TRBV7-9 and TRBJ2-6; 10 bases fit TRBD1. The germline V gene encodes CDR1 SEHNR and CDR2 FQNEAQ (reference sequence). V shed 5 bases, J shed 1 base, and the junction held 8 bases outside the gene matches. There are 18 residues in the CDR3. CDR3 sequence (DNA): TGTGCCAGCAGCACTGGACAGGGGGTCTTTTCTGGGGCCAACGTCCTGACTTTC. This translates into CASSTGQGVFSGANVLTF.

The table lists this clonotype with many counts. The gene calls are TRBV28 and TRBJ1-1, with a tentative D call TRBD1 (6 bases). V was shortened by 1 base and J by 2 bases, with 11 bases between the two germline ends. Germline assignment: CDR1 MDHEN and CDR2 SYDVKM. The CDR3 is made up of 15 amino acids. For the CDR3, the DNA is TGTGCCAGCAGTTTATTCCGGGGGCGTAACACTGAAGCTTTCTTT. It yields the protein CASSLFRGRNTEAFF.

In its sample, this clonotype was seen a few times. The V and J genes are TRBV5-1 and TRBJ2-1, with D maybe TRBD2 (5 bases). The germline CDR1 and CDR2 sequences are SGHRS and YFSETQ. The CDR3 spans 13 residues. Trimming stripped 0 bases from V and 9 bases from J, with 10 bases between. The DNA for the CDR3 is TGCGCCAGCAGCTTGGACCCGGGAACTGAGCAGTTCTTC. Amino acids: CASSLDPGTEQFF.

This clonotype came up a few times. The chain recombines TRBV4-1 with TRBJ1-6, with no clear D. Germline V gives CDR1 MGHRA, CDR2 YSYEKL. Trimming stripped 0 bases from V and 8 bases from J, with 11 bases between. The CDR3 covers 15 residues. Written as DNA, the CDR3 is TGCGCCAGCAGCCAAGAGTGGACTCGGGATTCACCCCTCCACTTT. It yields the protein CASSQEWTRDSPLHF.